This TCR beta chain emerged from a study of cytotoxic CD8 clonotypes in ibrutinib-treated CLL. Study overall: Patients: 11 relapsed/refractory, approximately 16 treatment-naive, roughly 18 IGHV unmutated.

A 1 in 200,000 to 1 in 1 million T cell depth was the sequencing target. The protocol was immunoSEQ multiplex PCR, while the TCRdb copy is restricted to in-frame clones and leaves out a portion. The sample has roughly 160,000 clones, approximately 77% seen once; the top ten hold about 1.9%. Germline V gene sequence: CDR1 MNHEY, CDR2 SVGAGI. This CDR3 comprises 14 residues. Losses at the gene ends were 5 bases for V and 3 bases for J; bases not matched to a gene: 5. The genes are TRBV6-5 and TRBJ2-7, with 9 bases fitting TRBD1. This TCR was sampled from a human donor with chronic lymphocytic leukemia. The sample consisted of PBMCs, taken after 12 months of ibrutinib treatment. DNA of the CDR3: TGTGCCAGCAGTCCCCGGGACAGGGTCTACGAGCAGTACTTC. As protein: CASSPRDRVYEQYF.